This entry features one TCR beta chain sequence. Its antigen is unidentified. Germline and genes: mouse. The CDR3 end falls 4 residues outside the read, so it is completed with the germline J gene. The sample holds other DNA sequences that translate to the same CDR3. The data derive from a study of CD8+ T cells in alopecia areata. Overall study: Each recipient was an approximately 6-11-week-old female C3H/HeJ mouse given skin from a roughly 6-12-month-old C3H/HeJ donor with spontaneous alopecia.

Sorting of pooled cutaneous lymph node cells was based on CD4, CD8alpha, NKG2D, NKG2ACE and other markers. Study conclusions and caveats: Lesional scalp exceeded normal scalp in clonality, especially in alopecia totalis/universalis.

Germline V CDR1 and CDR2: NNHNN, SYGAGS (reference sequence). J gave up 4 bases and V 0 bases, and 4 bases lay outside the gene matches. This CDR3 region has 15 residues. Extracted RNA was reverse transcribed into cDNA, the sequencing template. Some clones are missing from TCRdb's copy, which holds only in-frame ones; the method was immunoSEQ multiplex PCR. The sample contains approximately 300,000 clones, none of them singletons. The gene calls are TRBV13-2 and TRBJ1-2; 9 bases align to TRBD1. Sequenced material: CD4+ T cells sorted from a lymph node. The source is a C3H/HeJ mouse with alopecia areata. Mouse MHC haplotype: H2-k. CDR3 bases read: TGTGCCAGCGGTGATGTACAGGGGGCGGGCTCC. Protein sequence: CASGDVQGAGS. The complete CDR3 protein is CASGDVQGAGSDYTF.